This T cell receptor beta chain was retrieved from a study of vaccination effects on CD4 cells after COVID-19. A word on this clone: Its specificity is not known.

Only in-frame clones appear in the TCRdb table, and some are missing; sequencing was by immunoSEQ multiplex PCR. The table lists tens of thousands of clones, roughly 74% of them singletons. Pools of viral peptides were used by the ViraFEST assay to expand antigen-specific CD4+ T cells ahead of sequencing. Isolation of CD4+ T cells took place after approximately 10 days of culture. Nucleocapsid antibodies stayed negative before and after vaccination, showing no earlier SARS-CoV-2 infection. A half-volume exchange with IL-2 medium occurred on days 3 and 7. Study-wide results and limits: Clones induced by infection and by vaccine showed marked clonal contraction late after vaccination.

The CDR3 is 13 residues long. CDR1 and CDR2 (germline): LNHDA, SQIVND (reference sequence). The V gene lost 7 bases and the J gene lost 4 bases, with 13 bases spanning the gap. V usage is TRBV19 and J usage is TRBJ1-2; weak D call: TRBD1 (5 bases). Source: CD4+ T cells from PBMCs cultured with SARS-CoV-2 spike peptides, taken before COVID-19 vaccination. The sequence derives from a human donor who received a COVID-19 vaccine. The CDR3 sequence: CASTLVGLYGYTF. The CDR3 nucleotides read TGTGCCAGTACTCTCGTGGGGCTCTATGGCTACACCTTC.